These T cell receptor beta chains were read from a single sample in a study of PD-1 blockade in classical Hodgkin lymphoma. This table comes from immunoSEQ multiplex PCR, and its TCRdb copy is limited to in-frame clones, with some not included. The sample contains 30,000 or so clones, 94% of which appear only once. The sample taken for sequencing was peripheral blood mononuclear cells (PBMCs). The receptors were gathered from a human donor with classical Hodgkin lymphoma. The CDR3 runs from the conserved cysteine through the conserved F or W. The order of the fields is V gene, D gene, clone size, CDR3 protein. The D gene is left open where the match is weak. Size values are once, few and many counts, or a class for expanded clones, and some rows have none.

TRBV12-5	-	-	CASGPWASVDEQFF
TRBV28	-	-	CASSLWSVVLAKNIQYF
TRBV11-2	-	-	CASSFAPGVEQYF
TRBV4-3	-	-	CASSQRRGAATYEQYF
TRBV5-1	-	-	CASSPLSGRDEQYF
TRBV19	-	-	CASSPNYRESYNSPLHF
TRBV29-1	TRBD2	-	CSVSGTSGRGGGEQFF
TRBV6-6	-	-	CASSSGQFGSNQPQHF
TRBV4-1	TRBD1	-	CASSRGTGGFREKLFF
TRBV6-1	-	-	CASSEAPLASFYEQYF
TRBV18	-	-	CASSPEGSYEQYF
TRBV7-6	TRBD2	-	CASSLGLAGGASTDTQYF
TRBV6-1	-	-	CASSELAGPTYEQYF
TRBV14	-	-	CASSPDFLSYNEQFF
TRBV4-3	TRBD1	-	CASSQDRDRGVIGYTF
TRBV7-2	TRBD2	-	CASSLGTSGPRVFF
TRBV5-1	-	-	CASSLDGLSSGANVLTF
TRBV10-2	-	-	CASSSHLPGPRAQQFF
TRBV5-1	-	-	CASSLVGGTWAFTEAFF
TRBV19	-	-	CASSPERTNTEAFF
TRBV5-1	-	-	CASSGGRNSYEQYF
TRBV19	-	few	CASSDSLSNQPQHF
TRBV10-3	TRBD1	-	CAISILTGANTGELFF
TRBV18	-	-	CASSLRTANTEAFF
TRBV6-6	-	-	CASSRLPSYEQYF
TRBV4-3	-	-	CASSPTLNQPQHF
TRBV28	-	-	CASSLAAGANVLTF
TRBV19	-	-	CASSTLTGHGVDTQYF
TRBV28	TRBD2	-	CASSFPPGEGSYEQYF
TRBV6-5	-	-	CASSYGRTGELFF
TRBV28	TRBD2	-	CASSFLGLAGDGRGEQYF
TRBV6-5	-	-	CASSPGTANYGYTF
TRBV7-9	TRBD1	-	CASSPGTGTYGYTF
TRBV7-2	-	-	CASSSRTGTSTDTQYF
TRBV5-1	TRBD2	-	CASSPQGAGGWETQYF
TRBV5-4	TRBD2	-	CAVNSGASYNEQFF
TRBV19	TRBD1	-	CASSYFPTGGYYGYTF
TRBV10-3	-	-	CAISETSGVPEQYF
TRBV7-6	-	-	CASSLGLVNYGYTF
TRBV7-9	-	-	CASSSPLRKTEAFF
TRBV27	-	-	CASTPRWGSPYNSPLHF
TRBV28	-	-	CASSYLGTLVNEQYF
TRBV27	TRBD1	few	CASGGTGTYEQYF
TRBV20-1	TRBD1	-	CSAGQGHEQYF
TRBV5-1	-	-	CASSLDVGGTEAFF
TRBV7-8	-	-	CASSPGAVSNEQFF
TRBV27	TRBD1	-	CASSLKGQRILNTEAFF
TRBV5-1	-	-	CASSSQGYEQYF
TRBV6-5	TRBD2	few	CASSFGLESSNEQFF
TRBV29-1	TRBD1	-	CSVAGTGDGYTF
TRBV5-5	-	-	CASSLNGPRLTQYF
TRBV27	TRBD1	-	CASSFQGQGAYNEQFF
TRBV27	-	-	CASSSRVATNEQFF
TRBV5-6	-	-	CASRPRGDGYTEAFF